This T cell receptor (beta chain) is drawn from a study of blood T cell repertoires in COVID-19. Study-level background: Specimens from acute and convalescent COVID-19 originated in the United States, Italy and Spain. Sources were T cells, B-cell-depleted T cells, or PBMCs; the material itself was cDNA or gDNA.

V was shortened by 6 bases and J by 0 bases, with 12 bases between the two germline ends. There are 14 residues in the CDR3. The germline V gene encodes CDR1 SGHDT and CDR2 YYEEEE. Authors' methods: Reference gene primer amplification gave nucleated cell count estimates. Here immunoSEQ multiplex PCR was the method, and the copy in TCRdb shows in-frame clones only, minus some. V, J and clone size were drawn from that table, and D and trimming were deduced from the DNA. The sample includes about 250,000 clones, about four fifths of them seen just once. Sequencing was carried out using peripheral blood. This TCR came from a man between 45 and 60 years old with active or convalescent COVID-19. The chain uses TRBV5-6 and TRBJ1-2, with no clear D. The CDR3, as DNA: TGTGCCAGCACTAAAGGGAGGCCTAACTATGGCTACACCTTC. As protein: CASTKGRPNYGYTF.